Described below is a single T cell receptor (beta chain) sequence and its context. Trimming shortened V by 3 bases and J by 7 bases, and 16 bases separated the two germline ends. The CDR3 totals 14 residues. CDR1 is LNHNV and CDR2 is YYDKDF in the germline V gene (reference sequence). These data come from a study of blood T cell repertoires in COVID-19. Libraries were prepared by immunoSEQ multiplex PCR; TCRdb keeps only in-frame clonotypes and omits some of them. Of 70,000 to 85,000 clones listed, around four fifths were seen once; the top ten hold over 30%. J is TRBJ2-7 and V is TRBV15, with a weak D call TRBD1 (6 bases). The sample taken for sequencing was peripheral blood. The clonotype originates from a man older than 75 with active or convalescent COVID-19. This CDR3 reads CATSREKGGYEQYF. CDR3 bases: TGTGCCACCAGCAGGGAGAAAGGGGGTTATGAGCAGTACTTC.